This T cell receptor (beta chain) was identified during a study of lymphopenia after photon versus proton radiotherapy. Germline CDR1 and CDR2: WNHNN and SYGVQD (reference sequence). The germline V and J ends were trimmed by 4 bases and 2 bases, with 12 bases remaining between them. This CDR3 comprises 14 residues. Assay: immunoSEQ multiplex PCR; the TCRdb copy retains only in-frame clones and omits some. The sample lists about 25,000 clones, around 83% occurring once. The material sequenced was peripheral blood, taken from a patient treated with photon-based radiotherapy. The TCR was taken from a woman aged 45-65 years with pancreatic cancer. The chain has TRBV10-1 and TRBJ2-7; no clear D. In DNA form, the CDR3 reads TGCGCCAGCAGTGCTGGACGCCCCCCCTACGAGCAGTACTTC. It is translated as CASSAGRPPYEQYF.